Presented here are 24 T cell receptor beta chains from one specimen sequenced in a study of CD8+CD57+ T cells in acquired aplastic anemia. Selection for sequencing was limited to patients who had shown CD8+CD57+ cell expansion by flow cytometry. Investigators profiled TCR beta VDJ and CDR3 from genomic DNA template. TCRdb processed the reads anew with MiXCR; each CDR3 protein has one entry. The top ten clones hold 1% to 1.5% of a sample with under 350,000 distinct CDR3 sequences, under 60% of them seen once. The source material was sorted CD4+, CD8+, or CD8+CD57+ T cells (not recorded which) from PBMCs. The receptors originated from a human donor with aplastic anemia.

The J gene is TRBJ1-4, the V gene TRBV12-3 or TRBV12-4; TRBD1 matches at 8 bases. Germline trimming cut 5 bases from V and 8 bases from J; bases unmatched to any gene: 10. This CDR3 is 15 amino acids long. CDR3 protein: CASSPSDRGVEKLFF. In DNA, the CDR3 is TGTGCCAGCAGTCCCTCCGACAGGGGAGTAGAAAAACTGTTTTTT.

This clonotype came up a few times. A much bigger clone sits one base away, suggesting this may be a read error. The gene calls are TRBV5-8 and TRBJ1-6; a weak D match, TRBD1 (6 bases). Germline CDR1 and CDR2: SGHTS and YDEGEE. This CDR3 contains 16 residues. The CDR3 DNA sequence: TGTGCCAGCAGCGCGGACGGACAGCACTATAATCCACCCCTCCACTTT. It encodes CASSADGQHYNPPLHF.

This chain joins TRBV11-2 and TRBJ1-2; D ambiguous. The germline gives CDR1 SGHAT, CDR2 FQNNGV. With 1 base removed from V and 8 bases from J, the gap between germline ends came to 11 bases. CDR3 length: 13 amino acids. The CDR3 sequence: CASSLVRVEGYTF. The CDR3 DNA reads TGTGCCAGCAGCTTAGTGAGGGTGGAAGGCTACACCTTC. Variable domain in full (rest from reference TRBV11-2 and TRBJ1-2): EAGVAQSPRYKIIEKRQSVAFWCNPISGHATLYWYQQILGQGPKLLIQFQNNGVVDDSQLPKDRFSAERLKGVDSTLKIQPAKLEDSAVYLCASSLVRVEGYTFGSGTRLTVV.

CDR3: CSAPGTGEHEQYF. CDR3 in DNA: TGCAGTGCCCCCGGGACAGGGGAACACGAGCAGTACTTC. The chain uses TRBV20-1 and TRBJ2-7; 10 nucleotides align to TRBD1. The CDR3 sequence is 13 residues long. The trim removed 6 bases at V and 5 bases at J, leaving 7 bases unmatched. Germline assignment: CDR1 DFQATT and CDR2 SNEGSKA (reference sequence).

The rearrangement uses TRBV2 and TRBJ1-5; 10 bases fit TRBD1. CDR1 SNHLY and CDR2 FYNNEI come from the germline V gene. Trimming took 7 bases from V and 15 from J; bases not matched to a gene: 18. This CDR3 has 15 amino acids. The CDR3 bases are TGTGCCAGCAAGGGACAGGGGCTTGGCACCGCTGTGCGGCATTTT. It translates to CASKGQGLGTAVRHF.

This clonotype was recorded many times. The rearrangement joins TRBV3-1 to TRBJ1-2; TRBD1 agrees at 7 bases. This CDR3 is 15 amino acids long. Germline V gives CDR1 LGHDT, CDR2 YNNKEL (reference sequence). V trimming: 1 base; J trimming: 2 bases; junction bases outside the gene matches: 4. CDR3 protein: CASSQALGGNYGYTF. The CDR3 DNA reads TGTGCCAGCAGCCAAGCTCTAGGGGGCAACTATGGCTACACCTTC.

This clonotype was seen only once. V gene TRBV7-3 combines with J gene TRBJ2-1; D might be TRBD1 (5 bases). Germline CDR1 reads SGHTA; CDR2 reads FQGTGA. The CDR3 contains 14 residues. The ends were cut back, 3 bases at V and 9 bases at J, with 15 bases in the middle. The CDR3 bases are TGTGCCAGCAGCTTTACATCGGACATGGTTGAGCAGTTCTTC. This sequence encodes CASSFTSDMVEQFF.

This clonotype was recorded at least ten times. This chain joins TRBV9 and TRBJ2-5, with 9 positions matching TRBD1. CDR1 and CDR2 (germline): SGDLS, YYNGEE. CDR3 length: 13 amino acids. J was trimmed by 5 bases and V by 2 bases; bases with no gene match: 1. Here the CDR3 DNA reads TGTGCCAGCAGCGTCGGGACAGGGGAGACCCAGTACTTC. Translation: CASSVGTGETQYF.

The CDR3 loop reads CASSVGGVDEQYF. The CDR3 nucleotides are TGTGCCAGCAGCGTAGGGGGGGTCGACGAGCAGTACTTC. The chain employs TRBV9 and TRBJ2-7, with a tentative D call TRBD2 (6 bases). CDR1 is SGDLS and CDR2 is YYNGEE in the germline V gene. Deletions cut 0 bases from V and 5 bases from J, with 9 bases between. The CDR3 is 13 amino acids.

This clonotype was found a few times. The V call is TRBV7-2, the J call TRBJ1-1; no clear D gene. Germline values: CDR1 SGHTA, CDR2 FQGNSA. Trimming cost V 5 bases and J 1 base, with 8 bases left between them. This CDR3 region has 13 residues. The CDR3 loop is CASSPSQNTEAFF. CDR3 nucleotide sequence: TGTGCCAGCAGCCCTTCGCAGAACACTGAAGCTTTCTTT.

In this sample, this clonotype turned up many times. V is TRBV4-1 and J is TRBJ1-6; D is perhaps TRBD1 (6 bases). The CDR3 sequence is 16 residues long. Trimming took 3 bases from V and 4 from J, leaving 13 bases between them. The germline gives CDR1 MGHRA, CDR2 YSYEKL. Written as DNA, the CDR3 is TGCGCCAGCAGCCAGGCACCGGGACAATATAATTCACCCCTCCACTTT. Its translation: CASSQAPGQYNSPLHF.

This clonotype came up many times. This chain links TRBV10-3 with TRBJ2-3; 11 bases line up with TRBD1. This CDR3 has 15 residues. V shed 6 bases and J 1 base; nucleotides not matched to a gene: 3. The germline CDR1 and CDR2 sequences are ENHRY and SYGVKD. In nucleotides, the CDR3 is TGTGCCATCAGGGAGGGACAGGGGGGCACAGATACGCAGTATTTT. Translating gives CAIREGQGGTDTQYF.

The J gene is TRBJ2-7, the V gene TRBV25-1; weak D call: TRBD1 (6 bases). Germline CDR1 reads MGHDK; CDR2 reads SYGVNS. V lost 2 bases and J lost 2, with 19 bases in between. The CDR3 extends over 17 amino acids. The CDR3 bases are TGTGCCAGCAGTGAAATATGGACAGTTCAGCCCCCCTACGAGCAGTACTTC. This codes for CASSEIWTVQPPYEQYF.

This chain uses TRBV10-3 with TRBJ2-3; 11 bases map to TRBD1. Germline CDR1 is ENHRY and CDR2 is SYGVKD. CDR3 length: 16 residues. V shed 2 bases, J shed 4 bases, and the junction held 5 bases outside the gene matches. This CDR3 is CAISERGTGGADTQYF. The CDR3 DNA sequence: TGTGCCATCAGTGAGCGGGGGACAGGGGGGGCAGATACGCAGTATTTT.

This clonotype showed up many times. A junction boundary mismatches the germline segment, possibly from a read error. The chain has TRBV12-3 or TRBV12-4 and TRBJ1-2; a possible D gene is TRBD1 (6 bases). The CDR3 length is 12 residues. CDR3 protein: CASSAGEYGCTF. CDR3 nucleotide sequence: TGTGCCAGCAGCGCAGGGGAGTATGGCTGCACCTTC.

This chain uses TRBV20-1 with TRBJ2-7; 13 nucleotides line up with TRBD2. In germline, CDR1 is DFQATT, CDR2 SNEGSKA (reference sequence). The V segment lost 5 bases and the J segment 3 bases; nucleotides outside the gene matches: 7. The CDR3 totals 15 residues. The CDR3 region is CSASRTSGGGYEQYF. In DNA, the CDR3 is TGCAGTGCTTCCCGGACTAGCGGGGGAGGCTACGAGCAGTACTTC.

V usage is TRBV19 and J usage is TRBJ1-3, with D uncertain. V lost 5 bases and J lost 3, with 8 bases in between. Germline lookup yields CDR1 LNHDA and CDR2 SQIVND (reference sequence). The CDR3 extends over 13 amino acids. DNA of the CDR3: TGTGCCAGTAGTCATCTTAGTGGAAACACCATATATTTT. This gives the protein CASSHLSGNTIYF.

CDR3 in amino acids: CASSDGASGNTIYF. As DNA, the CDR3 is TGTGCCAGCAGCGATGGGGCTTCTGGAAACACCATATATTTT. This chain uses TRBV7-9 with TRBJ1-3; TRBD1 might be the D (5 bases). Between the trimmed V and J ends, which lost 5 bases and 1 base, there was a span of 9 bases. The germline CDR1 and CDR2 sequences are SEHNR and FQNEAQ (reference sequence). The CDR3 totals 14 residues.

CDR3 region: CAKHKAFF. The CDR3 DNA follows: TGTGCCAAGCATAAAGCTTTCTTT. V gene TRBV11-3 combines with J gene TRBJ1-1; no clear D gene. The CDR3 is made up of 8 amino acids. Trimming removed 10 bases from V and 9 bases from J, with 6 bases in between. In germline, CDR1 is SGHNT, CDR2 YENEEA.

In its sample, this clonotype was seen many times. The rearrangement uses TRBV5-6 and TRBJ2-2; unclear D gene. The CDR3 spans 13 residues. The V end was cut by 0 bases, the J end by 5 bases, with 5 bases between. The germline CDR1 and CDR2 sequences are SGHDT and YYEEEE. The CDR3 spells CASSLAVTGELFF. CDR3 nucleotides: TGTGCCAGCAGCTTGGCTGTTACCGGGGAGCTGTTTTTT.

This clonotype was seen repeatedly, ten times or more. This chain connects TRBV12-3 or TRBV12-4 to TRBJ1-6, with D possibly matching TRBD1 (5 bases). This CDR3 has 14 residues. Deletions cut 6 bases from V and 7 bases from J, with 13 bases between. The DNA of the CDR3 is TGTGCCAGCAGCCCTCCGGGGGAAAATTCACCCCTCCACTTT. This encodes CASSPPGENSPLHF.

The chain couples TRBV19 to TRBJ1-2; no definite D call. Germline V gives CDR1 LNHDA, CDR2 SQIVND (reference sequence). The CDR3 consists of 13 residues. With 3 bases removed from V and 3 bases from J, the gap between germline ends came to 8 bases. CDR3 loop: CASSILTDYGYTF. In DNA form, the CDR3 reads TGTGCCAGTAGTATCCTAACAGACTATGGCTACACCTTC.

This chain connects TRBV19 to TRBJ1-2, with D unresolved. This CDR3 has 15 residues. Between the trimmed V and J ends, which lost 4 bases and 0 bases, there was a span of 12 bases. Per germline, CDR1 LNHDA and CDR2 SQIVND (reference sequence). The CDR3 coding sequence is TGTGCCAGTAGTACGGACCAGACTACTAACTATGGCTACACCTTC. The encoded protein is CASSTDQTTNYGYTF.

CDR3 DNA sequence: TGTGCCAGCAGTTACCCGTGGACACCCGGTGGGAGCACTGAAGCTTTCTTT. Protein product: CASSYPWTPGGSTEAFF. The chain has TRBV6-6 and TRBJ1-1; possibly TRBD1 for D (5 bases). This CDR3 has 17 residues. CDR1 is MNHNY and CDR2 is SVGAGI in the germline V gene (reference sequence). V was clipped by 2 bases and J by 4 bases, with 20 bases between them.